What follows are 8 T cell receptor beta chains derived from one specimen sequenced in a study of response to subunit inactivated influenza vaccine. TCRdb reprocessed the RT-PCR reads with MiXCR, giving one entry per CDR3 protein. The sample contains 280,000 or so distinct CDR3 sequences, roughly a fifth of which appear only once. The sample here was PBMCs from blood, taken 21 months after vaccination. The receptors derive from a man aged 45 to 75 who received an inactivated influenza vaccine.

The chain is built from TRBV12-3 or TRBV12-4 and TRBJ2-5, with 8 bases lining up with TRBD1. This CDR3 region has 17 residues. Losses at the gene ends were 2 bases for V and 5 bases for J; bases not matched to a gene: 13. The CDR3 DNA reads as TGTGCCAGCAGTTTATGGACAGGGAACGCAAGGGGCGAGACCCAGTACTTC. As protein: CASSLWTGNARGETQYF.

This chain links TRBV24-1 with TRBJ2-7, with TRBD2 matching 9 bases. Losses at the gene ends were 0 bases for V and 4 bases for J; bases not matched to a gene: 18. This CDR3 has 20 amino acids. From germline, CDR1 is KGHDR and CDR2 SFDVKD. The CDR3 region has the DNA TGTGCCACCAGTGATTTGCATTGTACTAGCGGGTCCATTACCTCATACGAGCAGTACTTC. As protein: CATSDLHCTSGSITSYEQYF.

The chain links TRBV18 to TRBJ1-2; 12 nucleotides agree with TRBD1. The ends lost 6 bases at V and 13 bases at J; junction bases unmatched: 15. The CDR3 runs to 15 residues. Germline V CDR1 and CDR2: KGHSH, LQKENI. CDR3 protein: CASSNDIAGQGAFTF. DNA for the CDR3: TGTGCCAGCTCGAACGACATAGCGGGACAGGGGGCTTTCACCTTC.

The rearrangement joins TRBV3-1 to TRBJ2-7; D is uncertain. V lost 5 bases and J 0 bases, leaving 11 bases between the germline ends. Germline V gene data show CDR1 as LGHDT and CDR2 as YNNKEL (reference sequence). This CDR3 region has 14 residues. Here the CDR3 reads CASSEVGVSYEQYF. Here the CDR3 DNA reads TGTGCCAGCAGCGAGGTGGGTGTCTCCTACGAGCAGTACTTC.

This chain links TRBV29-1 with TRBJ1-1; no clear D gene. V lost 3 bases and J lost 8, with 13 bases in between. The CDR3 is 12 residues long. CDR1 is SQVTM and CDR2 is ANQGSEA in the germline V gene. The chain's CDR3 is CSVDKGGPEAFF. The CDR3 DNA sequence: TGCAGCGTTGACAAGGGAGGGCCCGAAGCTTTCTTT.

There are many counts of this clonotype. The chain links TRBV20-1 to TRBJ1-6, with TRBD1 identical over 8 bases. V lost 4 bases, J lost 9 bases, and 5 bases stayed unmatched. The CDR3 has 13 residues. Germline loops: CDR1 DFQATT, CDR2 SNEGSKA (reference sequence). Written as DNA, the CDR3 is TGCAGTGCTACCGGGACAGGAGTTTCACCCCTCCACTTT. Translated: CSATGTGVSPLHF.

This clonotype was seen a few times. The rearrangement joins TRBV29-1 to TRBJ1-1; 7 bases match TRBD1. The CDR3 totals 11 residues. V lost 4 bases, J lost 8 bases, and 4 bases stayed unmatched. Germline V gene sequence: CDR1 SQVTM, CDR2 ANQGSEA. The CDR3 nucleotides read TGCAGCGTTGGGACAGGCTGGGAAGCTTTCTTT. It encodes CSVGTGWEAFF.

The chain links TRBV28 to TRBJ1-2, with 9 bases lining up with TRBD1. Trimming removed 5 bases from V and 4 bases from J; junction bases left unmatched: 8. The CDR3 length is 15 residues. Germline CDR1 is MDHEN and CDR2 is SYDVKM. The CDR3 loop reads CASSPGTGRSYGYTF. Written as DNA, the CDR3 is TGTGCCAGCAGTCCTGGGACAGGGAGGAGCTATGGCTACACCTTC.